The rows below give T cell receptor beta chains drawn from one sample of a study of spatial heterogeneity in lung cancer. TCRdb recomputed calls from the 5' RACE reads with MiXCR, one row per CDR3 protein. This sample has around 45,000 distinct CDR3 sequences, with approximately 24% found just once. Sequencing used PBMCs, obtained at follow-up. These receptors all come from a female donor with early-stage non-small cell lung cancer. Each CDR3 is given with its conserved first and last residue. A row's size may be missing; if present it is once, few, many or a size class.

length: 14
J: TRBJ2-7
size: -
V: TRBV5-1
CDR3: CASSLGQLRGTEYF

length: 13
J: TRBJ2-6
size: -
V: TRBV6-6
CDR3: CASSYGGANVLTF

length: 13
J: TRBJ1-2
size: many
V: TRBV12-3/TRBV12-4
CDR3: CASSLQGDYGYTF

length: 13
J: TRBJ1-1
size: few
V: TRBV5-6
CDR3: CASSLAGRGQAFF

length: 14
J: TRBJ2-4
size: many
V: TRBV11-2
CDR3: CASRDIIAKNIQYF

length: 15
J: TRBJ1-1
size: -
V: TRBV29-1
CDR3: CSVASYRGPGTEAFF

length: 16
J: TRBJ2-5
size: few
V: TRBV3-1
CDR3: CASSERGAIAGETQYF

length: 16
J: TRBJ2-1
size: few
V: TRBV12-5
CDR3: CASGLGSDVSYNEQFF

length: 15
J: TRBJ2-5
size: -
V: TRBV12-3/TRBV12-4
CDR3: CASSSGQGHQETQYF

length: 12
J: TRBJ2-1
size: -
V: TRBV29-1
CDR3: CSGGGEPNEQFF

length: 13
J: TRBJ1-3
size: -
V: TRBV7-8
CDR3: CASSSRTGNTIYF

length: 13
J: TRBJ2-7
size: many
V: TRBV19
CDR3: CATEPGQGTEQYF

length: 13
J: TRBJ2-3
size: many
V: TRBV7-2
CDR3: CASSLSRSDTQYF

length: 13
J: TRBJ1-6
size: many
V: TRBV16
CDR3: CASSDRGLSPLHF

length: 14
J: TRBJ1-2
size: many
V: TRBV12-3/TRBV12-4
CDR3: CASSLPQGKYGYTF

length: 14
J: TRBJ2-5
size: many
V: TRBV20-1
CDR3: CSATRGQYQETQYF

length: 15
J: TRBJ2-1
size: few
V: TRBV7-9
CDR3: CASSLPGGPYNEQFF

length: 15
J: TRBJ1-3
size: few
V: TRBV7-3
CDR3: CASAFTQGPGNTIYF

length: 15
J: TRBJ2-2
size: -
V: TRBV10-2
CDR3: CASSEWRLRGGELFF

length: 14
J: TRBJ1-2
size: -
V: TRBV9
CDR3: CASSLQDRAGGYTF

length: 16
J: TRBJ2-2
size: few
V: TRBV7-3
CDR3: CASSFDGRAGTGELFF

length: 12
J: TRBJ1-1
size: many
V: TRBV20-1
CDR3: CSALGPGSEAFF

length: 16
J: TRBJ2-6
size: few
V: TRBV7-2
CDR3: CASSLAGAVGANVLTF

length: 13
J: TRBJ2-1
size: -
V: TRBV14
CDR3: CASSPGDGAGQFF

length: 15
J: TRBJ2-5
size: -
V: TRBV7-6
CDR3: CASSYGTAQQETQYF

length: 14
J: TRBJ2-1
size: -
V: TRBV13
CDR3: CASRGPSAYNEQFF

length: 14
J: TRBJ1-2
size: -
V: TRBV5-1
CDR3: CASSEVAGNYGYTF